Below are 3 T cell receptor beta chains sequenced from a single sample in a study of persistence of HIV-infected CD4 T cells. Which antigens these TCRs recognize remains unknown. This was the immunoSEQ version 4 assay in survey mode. TCRdb keeps only in-frame clones here, not all; method: immunoSEQ multiplex PCR. The sample carries about 36,000 clones, over 75% recorded once. The stimulus was an HIV-1 Gag 15-mer peptide pool, 1 ug/peptide/mL. CD40L-negative CD69-negative CD45RO-high memory CD4+ T cells were sorted as populations depleted of antigen-responding cells. The sample consisted of cultured CD4+ T cells from PBMCs, taken from a patient who received antiretroviral therapy. Every receptor here comes from an adult with HIV. The donor label of this sample is uncertain.

This chain uses TRBV6-1 with TRBJ2-7, with D uncertain. This CDR3 spans 15 amino acids. Germline loops: CDR1 MNHNS, CDR2 SASEGT. Trimming removed 2 bases at V and 7 bases at J, with 18 bases between. The CDR3 DNA reads TGTGCCAGCAGTGAAAGGGCACGGTCTAAGGATGAGCAGTACTTC. It yields the protein CASSERARSKDEQYF.

In its sample, this clone was seen once. V gene TRBV10-3 combines with J gene TRBJ2-7; D unclear. Trimming took off 3 bases at V and 1 base at J, with 4 bases between the two ends. The CDR3 loop spans 12 amino acids. Germline CDR1 ENHRY, CDR2 SYGVKD. CDR3 in amino acids: CAISEESYEQYF. As DNA, the CDR3 is TGTGCCATCAGTGAAGAGTCCTACGAGCAGTACTTC.

This rearrangement joins TRBV6-1 to TRBJ2-3, with 8 bases lining up with TRBD2. Per germline, CDR1 MNHNS and CDR2 SASEGT. The CDR3 totals 16 residues. Unmatched junction bases numbered 6, after V lost 0 bases and J lost 4 bases. For the CDR3, the DNA is TGTGCCAGCAGTGAAGCGCTCGGGGGGGGATCAGATACGCAGTATTTT. It yields the protein CASSEALGGGSDTQYF.